This T cell receptor (beta chain) was captured in a study of shared clonotypes between healthy human individuals. CDR3 length: 16 amino acids. Germline CDR1 SGHRS, CDR2 YFSETQ. The V end lost 5 bases, the J end lost 4 bases, and 18 bases lay between the germline ends. Naive CD8 cells lacked CD45RO, underwent positive selection for CCR7 and left out terminally differentiated effector memory CD45RA+ cells. Data came from immunoSEQ multiplex PCR; TCRdb stores just in-frame clones and leaves some out. The sample lists roughly 2 million clones, less than 95% seen once, with 0.9% to 1.3% in the top ten. The chain recombines TRBV5-1 with TRBJ2-2; D perhaps matches TRBD2 (5 bases). The sequencing input was naive CD8+ T cells sorted from blood. The receptor was isolated from a young man in good health. The CDR3 sequence: CASRSPLEGSTGELFF. Here the CDR3 DNA reads TGCGCCAGCAGATCACCCCTTGAGGGCTCCACCGGGGAGCTGTTTTTT.